What follows are 3 T cell receptor beta chains derived from one specimen sequenced in a study of response to subunit inactivated influenza vaccine (dated by TCRdb to 2016 to 2018). The library was generated by RT-PCR. TCRdb lists the instrument as Illumina HiSeq 2500. Using fastp at Q25 and MiXCR, TCRdb reprocessed the public reads and kept productive beta chains. A single entry per CDR3 protein holds the most common genes and DNA from its merged rows. For this sample the table gives around 790,000 distinct CDR3 sequences, of which about 20% were detected only once. Together, the top ten hold 9.5% to 13% of the sample. This specimen was PBMCs from blood, taken more than 4 days after vaccination. All receptors come from a man aged 50 to 60 who received an inactivated influenza vaccine. Donor details come from another sample of the same person, matched by shared clones.

The chain couples TRBV27 to TRBJ2-6; D remains ambiguous. The V end lost 3 bases, the J end lost 2 bases, and 11 bases lay between the germline ends. CDR3 length: 16 amino acids. Germline CDR1 reads MNHEY; CDR2 reads SMNVEV (reference sequence). CDR3 sequence reads: CASSFVGVAGANVLTF. CDR3 in DNA: TGTGCCAGCAGTTTTGTAGGTGTGGCTGGGGCCAACGTCCTGACTTTC.

The chain joins TRBV25-1 to TRBJ2-3, with D possibly being TRBD2 (6 bases). The CDR3 sequence is 15 residues long. With 3 bases removed from V and 2 bases from J, the gap between germline ends came to 12 bases. CDR1 is MGHDK and CDR2 is SYGVNS in the germline V gene. CDR3 sequence (DNA): TGTGCCAGCAGTGACTCGGGAGAGATCACAGATACGCAGTATTTT. Protein sequence: CASSDSGEITDTQYF.

The chain carries TRBV3-1 and TRBJ2-5; possibly TRBD2 for D (6 bases). V lost 1 base to trimming and J lost 1 base, with 10 bases between them. The V gene's germline CDR1 is LGHDT and CDR2 YNNKEL (reference sequence). The CDR3 runs 15 residues. This CDR3 reads CASSQVRRGQETQYF. The CDR3 DNA is TGTGCCAGCAGCCAAGTGCGGCGGGGCCAAGAGACCCAGTACTTC.